A single sample gave rise to the 26 T cell receptor beta chains below, sequenced in a study of blood T cell repertoires in COVID-19. Profiled with immunoSEQ multiplex PCR; TCRdb holds only in-frame clones, not every one. The table lists 240,000 or so clones, roughly 81% of them singletons, with 7.5% in the top ten. The sample consisted of peripheral blood. These receptors originate from a woman of 80 years or more with COVID-19, enrolled during active disease.

The genes are TRBV29-1 and TRBJ1-1, with D tentatively TRBD1 (6 bases). The CDR3 has 12 amino acids. Germline V lookup: CDR1 SQVTM, CDR2 ANQGSEA. V was trimmed by 7 bases and J by 1 base, leaving 10 bases between them. The CDR3 spells CSGIRGNTEAFF. CDR3 coding DNA: TGCAGCGGTATCAGGGGGAACACTGAAGCTTTCTTT.

The J gene is TRBJ1-4, the V gene TRBV18, with a weak D call TRBD1 (5 bases). In germline, CDR1 is KGHSH, CDR2 LQKENI. The CDR3 length is 15 residues. Trimming pared 3 bases from V and 5 bases from J, leaving 13 bases between. CDR3 in DNA: TGTGCCAGCTCACCCAACGGGCAGGGAAATGAAAAACTGTTTTTT. Protein: CASSPNGQGNEKLFF.

The J gene is TRBJ2-1, the V gene TRBV5-1; 10 nucleotides align to TRBD2. The CDR3 loop spans 19 amino acids. J lost 3 bases, V lost 5 bases, and 17 bases had no gene match. Germline V gene data show CDR1 as SGHRS and CDR2 as YFSETQ. The CDR3 reads CASRPWVPSGRTVYNEQFF. The CDR3 nucleotides read TGCGCCAGCAGACCATGGGTACCTAGCGGGAGAACAGTCTACAATGAGCAGTTCTTC.

The sample holds a few counts of this clone. The chain has TRBV5-4 and TRBJ1-1; 8 bases line up with TRBD1. V lost 4 bases to trimming and J lost 5 bases; unmatched junction nucleotides: 10. This CDR3 spans 15 amino acids. Germline assignment: CDR1 SGHNT and CDR2 YYREEE (reference sequence). Here the CDR3 DNA reads TGTGCCAGCAGCCGCCCCCAGGGGGCGAAGACTGAAGCTTTCTTT. The encoded protein is CASSRPQGAKTEAFF.

The genes are TRBV18 and TRBJ1-6, with D possibly TRBD1 on 6 matching bases. This CDR3 spans 16 amino acids. Trimming took off 3 bases at V and 1 base at J, with 10 bases between the two ends. The germline CDR1 and CDR2 sequences are KGHSH and LQKENI. In DNA, the CDR3 is TGTGCCAGCTCACCGACGCAGGGGTCCTATAATTCACCCCTCCACTTT. It codes for CASSPTQGSYNSPLHF.

V and J are TRBV5-1 and TRBJ2-6, with D perhaps TRBD1 (6 bases). The CDR3 covers 15 residues. The germline V and J ends were trimmed by 2 bases and 1 base, with 7 bases remaining between them. Germline V gene data show CDR1 as SGHRS and CDR2 as YFSETQ. CDR3 protein: CASSFDRSGANVLTF. Here the CDR3 DNA reads TGCGCCAGCAGCTTTGACAGGTCTGGGGCCAACGTCCTGACTTTC.

The chain combines TRBV28 with TRBJ1-1; unclear D gene. CDR1 MDHEN and CDR2 SYDVKM come from the germline V gene. This CDR3 spans 13 amino acids. Trimming removed 8 bases at V and 7 bases at J, with 17 bases between. DNA of the CDR3: TGTGCCAGCCGCCCTAGTAGGATTGTTGAAGCTTTCTTT. Protein: CASRPSRIVEAFF.

The J gene is TRBJ2-1, the V gene TRBV27, with 10 bases that match TRBD2. Germline CDR1 and CDR2: MNHEY and SMNVEV (reference sequence). The CDR3 runs to 15 residues. V lost 9 bases and J lost 6; bases outside the gene matches: 11. This chain's CDR3 is CASEPLAGVSNEQFF. As DNA, the CDR3 is TGTGCCAGTGAGCCTCTAGCGGGAGTCTCCAATGAGCAGTTCTTC.

The genes are TRBV7-3 and TRBJ2-7; 7 bases align to TRBD2. The CDR3 runs 13 residues. Per germline, CDR1 SGHTA and CDR2 FQGTGA. V trimming: 4 bases; J trimming: 4 bases; junction bases outside the gene matches: 4. The CDR3 DNA reads TGTGCCAGCAGCTCGGGAGGAGGGTACGAGCAGTACTTC. Translating it yields CASSSGGGYEQYF.

V is TRBV21-1 and J is TRBJ2-5; TRBD2 is taken as the D call from the table, unchecked against the DNA. TRBV21-1 has pseudogene status. This CDR3 has 18 residues. The CDR3 nucleotides read TGTGCCAGCAGCAAAGCAGCAGGGACCGTCCGGGAGAGGGAGACCCAGTACTTC. It yields the protein CASSKAAGTVRERETQYF.

This chain links TRBV7-9 with TRBJ2-2, with D possibly matching TRBD2 (6 bases). The CDR3 extends over 15 amino acids. V lost 5 bases and J 7 bases, leaving 17 bases between the germline ends. Germline V gene sequence: CDR1 SEHNR, CDR2 FQNEAQ (reference sequence). The CDR3 loop is CASSPAGQAVGELFF. DNA of the CDR3: TGTGCCAGCAGCCCGGCGGGGCAGGCCGTCGGGGAGCTGTTTTTT.

The rearrangement joins TRBV5-6 to TRBJ1-2; D remains ambiguous. The CDR3 has 15 amino acids. The V end lost 1 base, the J end lost 4 bases, and 14 bases lay between the germline ends. Germline V gives CDR1 SGHDT, CDR2 YYEEEE. The CDR3 DNA is TGTGCCAGCAGCTTGAAGGTTGGAGGGTTCTATGGCTACACCTTC. Protein: CASSLKVGGFYGYTF. The full variable domain, its missing parts supplied by reference TRBV5-6 and TRBJ1-2, is DAGVTQSPTHLIKTRGQQVTLRCSPKSGHDTVSWYQQALGQGPQFIFQYYEEEERQRGNFPDRFSGHQFPNYSSELNVNALLLGDSALYLCASSLKVGGFYGYTFGSGTRLTVV.

This sequence joins TRBV29-1 and TRBJ1-1; TRBD1 is a possible D gene (5 bases). The CDR3 sequence is 14 residues long. Germline V lookup: CDR1 SQVTM, CDR2 ANQGSEA. V dropped 7 bases and J dropped 10 bases, with 25 bases sitting between them. The CDR3 bases are TGCAGCGGAAGGGTGCTGAGCCAGGGCGCTCCAGCTTTCTTT. As protein: CSGRVLSQGAPAFF.

This clone was recorded a few times. The gene calls are TRBV7-2 and TRBJ1-6; D is possibly TRBD1 (5 bases). CDR1 is SGHTA and CDR2 is FQGNSA in the germline V gene. Trimming shortened V by 7 bases and J by 7 bases, and 14 bases separated the two germline ends. This CDR3 is 14 amino acids long. CDR3 sequence reads: CASTPGFRNSPLHF. CDR3 coding DNA: TGTGCCAGCACTCCAGGGTTTAGGAATTCACCCCTCCACTTT.

V gene TRBV5-1 combines with J gene TRBJ2-2, with D possibly matching TRBD1 (6 bases). The CDR3 is 16 amino acids. V dropped 4 bases and J dropped 4 bases, with 17 bases sitting between them. Germline V lookup: CDR1 SGHRS, CDR2 YFSETQ. The CDR3 nucleotides read TGCGCCAGCAGCGCGCGGCAGGGGTCGGGCACCGGGGAGCTGTTTTTT. Its protein is CASSARQGSGTGELFF.

V and J are TRBV30 and TRBJ1-5; 7 nucleotides line up with TRBD1. J was trimmed by 7 bases and V by 0 bases; bases with no gene match: 3. CDR3 length: 13 residues. The V gene's germline CDR1 is GTSNPN and CDR2 SVGIG (reference sequence). The CDR3 bases are TGTGCCTGGAGTGTAACAGGGGAGCAGCCCCAGCATTTT. Protein product: CAWSVTGEQPQHF.

The chain couples TRBV19 to TRBJ1-5, with 9 bases lining up with TRBD1. With 3 bases clipped from V and 12 bases from J, the junction kept 18 bases outside the gene matches. Germline CDR1 LNHDA, CDR2 SQIVND (reference sequence). The CDR3 is made up of 17 amino acids. The CDR3, as DNA: TGTGCCAGTAGTATTGAGACCGACCCGGGACAGGGACTAAGCCAGCATTTT. Encoded protein: CASSIETDPGQGLSQHF. Variable domain in full (rest from reference TRBV19 and TRBJ1-5): DGGITQSPKYLFRKEGQNVTLSCEQNLNHDAMYWYRQDPGQGLRLIYYSQIVNDFQKGDIAEGYSVSREKKESFPLTVTSAQKNPTAFYLCASSIETDPGQGLSQHFGDGTRLSIL.

The rearrangement uses TRBV24-1 and TRBJ2-1; TRBD2 agrees at 11 bases. This CDR3 comprises 15 residues. Germline V lookup: CDR1 KGHDR, CDR2 SFDVKD. V dropped 9 bases and J dropped 2; count of bases not matched to a gene: 5. CDR3 sequence (DNA): TGTGCCACCTCCGGGACTAGCGGCCCCTACAATGAGCAGTTCTTC. Encoded protein: CATSGTSGPYNEQFF.

V is TRBV27 and J is TRBJ1-2; D uncertain. This CDR3 spans 13 amino acids. Germline CDR1 reads MNHEY; CDR2 reads SMNVEV (reference sequence). With 3 bases removed from V and 2 bases from J, the gap between germline ends came to 7 bases. CDR3 sequence reads: CASSLWPNYGYTF. Written as DNA, the CDR3 is TGTGCCAGCAGTTTGTGGCCAAACTATGGCTACACCTTC.

The chain carries TRBV3-1 (or the pseudogene TRBV3-2) and TRBJ2-5, with TRBD2 as a possible D gene (6 bases). Between the trimmed V and J ends, which lost 4 bases and 2 bases, there was a span of 14 bases. The CDR3 sequence is 15 residues long. Germline V gives CDR1 LGHDT, CDR2 YNNKEL (reference sequence). Here the CDR3 reads CASSLPGTSQETQYF. In nucleotides, the CDR3 is TGTGCCAGCAGCCTCCCCGGGACTTCTCAAGAGACCCAGTACTTC.

This clone is a singleton in its sample. The chain is built from TRBV5-6 and TRBJ1-2; 7 bases line up with TRBD1. The CDR3 totals 15 residues. Germline V gene data show CDR1 as SGHDT and CDR2 as YYEEEE. V was clipped by 4 bases and J by 5 bases; unmatched bases: 11. The CDR3, as DNA: TGTGCCAGCAGCAGACCGACAGGGCTTTTTTATGGCTACACCTTC. This translates into CASSRPTGLFYGYTF.

This clone occurred once. J is TRBJ2-3 and V is TRBV7-9; a weak D match, TRBD1 (6 bases). The CDR3 runs to 12 residues. Per germline, CDR1 SEHNR and CDR2 FQNEAQ (reference sequence). V was trimmed by 2 bases and J by 9 bases, leaving 9 bases between them. The CDR3 DNA reads as TGTGCCAGCAGCTTACCTCAGGGGACGCAGTATTTT. Amino acid sequence: CASSLPQGTQYF.

The V gene is TRBV7-2, the J gene TRBJ1-4; 7 nucleotides match TRBD1. V lost 5 bases to trimming and J lost 1 base; unmatched junction nucleotides: 7. The CDR3 has 16 residues. Germline V CDR1 and CDR2: SGHTA, FQGNSA. The CDR3 region has the DNA TGTGCCAGCAGCGCCCGACAGGGTGGAACTAATGAAAAACTGTTTTTT. It specifies CASSARQGGTNEKLFF.

The V and J genes are TRBV27 and TRBJ2-1, with a possible D match to TRBD2 (6 bases). This CDR3 region has 19 residues. The germline V and J ends were trimmed by 3 bases and 1 base, with 22 bases remaining between them. CDR1 is MNHEY and CDR2 is SMNVEV in the germline V gene (reference sequence). CDR3 DNA: TGTGCCAGCAGTTTGGGTGCGGGGTCAGTACCCGGTTCCTACAATGAGCAGTTCTTC. Translated: CASSLGAGSVPGSYNEQFF.

The chain employs TRBV4-1 and TRBJ1-1; D remains ambiguous. The CDR3 has 15 amino acids. In germline, CDR1 is MGHRA, CDR2 YSYEKL. Deletions cut 1 base from V and 0 bases from J, with 9 bases between. CDR3 amino acids: CASSQGQNLNTEAFF. The CDR3 bases are TGCGCCAGCAGCCAAGGTCAGAATCTGAACACTGAAGCTTTCTTT.

This clone was found once. The rearrangement joins TRBV5-1 to TRBJ2-7; no definite D call. CDR1 and CDR2 (germline): SGHRS, YFSETQ. The ends were cut back, 2 bases at V and 2 bases at J, with 5 bases in the middle. This CDR3 comprises 12 residues. As DNA, the CDR3 is TGCGCCAGCAGCTTCCCCGCCTACGAGCAGTACTTC. Protein: CASSFPAYEQYF.